Sequencing of this T cell receptor (beta chain) was carried out in a study of blood T cell repertoires in COVID-19. After removal of 6 bases from V and 2 bases from J, the junction contained 6 bases not matched to a gene. Germline V gene lookup returns CDR1 SNHLY and CDR2 FYNNEI. The CDR3 is 15 residues long. Using immunoSEQ multiplex PCR, the repertoire was profiled, and TCRdb retains in-frame clones only, with some absent. The table has around 210,000 clones, about 90% seen once. Material for sequencing was peripheral blood. The rearrangement joins TRBV2 to TRBJ1-5, with 8 bases identical to TRBD1. The receptor was derived from a man aged 18 to 29 with active or convalescent COVID-19. The CDR3 DNA sequence: TGTGCCAGCAGCTCGGACAGGGCAGGCAATCAGCCCCAGCATTTT. Its protein product is CASSSDRAGNQPQHF.